This TCR beta chain was obtained from a study of identical twins. Many counts were recorded for this clonotype. V dropped 0 bases and J dropped 5 bases, with 14 bases sitting between them. The germline gives CDR1 MNHEY, CDR2 SVGAGI. This CDR3 contains 16 residues. Using its own MiXCR run on the 5' RACE reads, TCRdb lists one record per CDR3 protein. Of a few hundred thousand distinct CDR3 sequences listed, roughly 18% are singletons. Sequenced material: naive T cells sorted from blood. This TCR derives from a man aged 50-60 years in good health. This chain joins TRBV6-5 and TRBJ2-1; unclear D gene. CDR3 DNA: TGTGCCAGCAGTTACTCGGGGTTCCCTACGGACAATGAGCAGTTCTTC. This gives the protein CASSYSGFPTDNEQFF.